This TCR beta chain was captured in a study of beta chain features in type 1 diabetes. Study as a whole: All samples combined gave about 100 million sorted cells for examination.

Every bit of the isolated RNA underwent reverse transcription, so sequencing read expressed TCRB transcripts. The average output of naive, central memory and regulatory T cell samples was 3 million to 4 million reads. Libraries were prepared by immunoSEQ multiplex PCR; TCRdb keeps only in-frame clonotypes and omits some of them. The data show a few hundred thousand clones, with about 30% seen just once and about 0.065% held by the top ten. Findings and caveats of the study: Patients' naive, central memory and regulatory TCRB repertoires appeared more alike than those of healthy donors. TCRB CDR3s from Type 1 diabetes patients were moderately but significantly shorter in all four CD4+ subsets.

A note on this clone: Its antigen remains unidentified.

The sequenced material came from naive CD4+ T cells from blood. This clonotype was sampled from a man in his late teens or twenties in good health.

CDR3: CASILAGGSTDTQYF. As DNA, the CDR3 is TGCGCCAGCATACTAGCGGGAGGGAGCACAGATACGCAGTATTTT. The V gene is TRBV23-1, the J gene TRBJ2-3; 13 nucleotides agree with TRBD2. TRBV23-1 has ORF status, its function being uncertain. The CDR3 has 15 amino acids. The junction had 1 base not matched to a gene; V was cut back by 7 bases and J by 0 bases.